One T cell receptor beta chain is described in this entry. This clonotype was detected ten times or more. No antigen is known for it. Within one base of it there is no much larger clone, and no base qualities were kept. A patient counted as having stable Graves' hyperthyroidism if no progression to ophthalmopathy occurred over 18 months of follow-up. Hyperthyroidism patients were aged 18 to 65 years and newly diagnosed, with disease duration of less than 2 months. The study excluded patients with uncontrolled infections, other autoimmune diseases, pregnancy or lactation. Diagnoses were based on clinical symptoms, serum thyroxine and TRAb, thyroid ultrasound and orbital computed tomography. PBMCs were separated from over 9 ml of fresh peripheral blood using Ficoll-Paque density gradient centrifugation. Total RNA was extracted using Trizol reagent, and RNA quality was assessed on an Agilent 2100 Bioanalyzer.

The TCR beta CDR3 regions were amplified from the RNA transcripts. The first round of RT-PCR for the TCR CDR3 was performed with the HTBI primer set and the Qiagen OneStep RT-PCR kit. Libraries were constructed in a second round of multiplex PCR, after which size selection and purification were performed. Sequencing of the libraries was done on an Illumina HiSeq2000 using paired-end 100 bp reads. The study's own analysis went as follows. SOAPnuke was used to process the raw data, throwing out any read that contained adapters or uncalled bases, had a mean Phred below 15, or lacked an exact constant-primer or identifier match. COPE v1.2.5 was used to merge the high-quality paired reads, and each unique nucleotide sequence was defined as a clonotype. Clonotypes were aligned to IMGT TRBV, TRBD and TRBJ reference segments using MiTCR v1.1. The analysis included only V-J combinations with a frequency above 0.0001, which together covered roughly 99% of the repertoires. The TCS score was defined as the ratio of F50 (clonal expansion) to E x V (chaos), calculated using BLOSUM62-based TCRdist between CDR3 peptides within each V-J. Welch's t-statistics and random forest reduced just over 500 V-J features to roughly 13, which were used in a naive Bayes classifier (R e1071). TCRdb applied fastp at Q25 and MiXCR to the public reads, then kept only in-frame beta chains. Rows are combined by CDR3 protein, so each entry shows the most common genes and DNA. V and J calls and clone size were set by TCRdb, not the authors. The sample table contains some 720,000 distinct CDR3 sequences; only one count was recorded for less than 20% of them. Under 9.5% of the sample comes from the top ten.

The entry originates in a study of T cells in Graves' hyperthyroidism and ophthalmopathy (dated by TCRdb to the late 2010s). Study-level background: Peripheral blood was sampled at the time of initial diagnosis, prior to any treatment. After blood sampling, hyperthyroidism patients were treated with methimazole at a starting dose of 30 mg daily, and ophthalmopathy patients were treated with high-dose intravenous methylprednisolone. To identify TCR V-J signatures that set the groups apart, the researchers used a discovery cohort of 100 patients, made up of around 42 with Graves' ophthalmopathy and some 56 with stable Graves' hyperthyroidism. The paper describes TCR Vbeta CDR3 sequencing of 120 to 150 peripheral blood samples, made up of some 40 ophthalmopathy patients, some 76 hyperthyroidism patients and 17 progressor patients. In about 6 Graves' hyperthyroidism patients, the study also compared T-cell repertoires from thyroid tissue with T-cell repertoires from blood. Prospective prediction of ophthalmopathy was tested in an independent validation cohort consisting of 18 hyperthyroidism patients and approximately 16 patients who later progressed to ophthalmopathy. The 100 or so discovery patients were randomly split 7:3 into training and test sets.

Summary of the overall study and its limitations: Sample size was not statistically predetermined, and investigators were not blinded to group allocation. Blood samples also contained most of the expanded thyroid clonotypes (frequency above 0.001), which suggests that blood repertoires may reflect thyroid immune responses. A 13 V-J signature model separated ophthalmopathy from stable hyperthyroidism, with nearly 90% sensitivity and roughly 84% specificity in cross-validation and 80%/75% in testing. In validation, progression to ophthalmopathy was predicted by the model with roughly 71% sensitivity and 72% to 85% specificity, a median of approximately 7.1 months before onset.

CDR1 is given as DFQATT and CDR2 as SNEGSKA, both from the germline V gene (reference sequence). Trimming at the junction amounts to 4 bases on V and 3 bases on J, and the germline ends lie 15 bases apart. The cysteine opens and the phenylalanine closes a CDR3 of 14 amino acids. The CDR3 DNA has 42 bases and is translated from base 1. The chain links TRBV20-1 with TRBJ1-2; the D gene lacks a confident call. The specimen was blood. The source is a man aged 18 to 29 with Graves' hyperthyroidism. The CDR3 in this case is CSAKVRWGDYGYTF. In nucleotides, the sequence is TGCAGTGCTAAGGTCAGGTGGGGTGACTATGGCTACACCTTC.